This passage covers 8 T cell receptor beta chains from one sample sequenced in a study of blood T cell repertoires in COVID-19. The protocol was immunoSEQ multiplex PCR, while the TCRdb copy is restricted to in-frame clones and leaves out a portion. The sample has 350,000 to 500,000 clones, 70% to 90% seen once. Sequencing was carried out using PBMCs or T cells enriched from blood (not recorded which). These receptors were collected from a young woman who had been exposed to COVID-19.

The chain uses TRBV5-1 and TRBJ2-1; 9 positions agree with TRBD1. The ends lost 5 bases at V and 7 bases at J; junction bases unmatched: 10. The CDR3 extends over 15 amino acids. Germline assignment: CDR1 SGHRS and CDR2 YFSETQ. CDR3 protein: CASRPRTGVENEQFF. The DNA of the CDR3 is TGCGCCAGCAGACCTAGGACAGGGGTCGAGAATGAGCAGTTCTTC.

The chain employs TRBV19 and TRBJ1-5; 9 bases match TRBD1. The CDR3 length is 17 residues. J was trimmed by 6 bases and V by 9 bases; bases with no gene match: 18. The germline gives CDR1 LNHDA, CDR2 SQIVND (reference sequence). The CDR3 loop is CARHYLEQGAKPQPQHF. Written as DNA, the CDR3 is TGTGCCAGACACTACCTCGAACAGGGGGCAAAGCCTCAGCCCCAGCATTTT. Full variable domain (remainder filled in from reference TRBV19 and TRBJ1-5): DGGITQSPKYLFRKEGQNVTLSCEQNLNHDAMYWYRQDPGQGLRLIYYSQIVNDFQKGDIAEGYSVSREKKESFPLTVTSAQKNPTAFYLCARHYLEQGAKPQPQHFGDGTRLSIL.

V is TRBV27 and J is TRBJ1-5, with no clear D. Germline CDR1 reads MNHEY; CDR2 reads SMNVEV (reference sequence). The CDR3 has 15 amino acids. V lost 6 bases and J 2 bases, leaving 14 bases between the germline ends. CDR3 sequence: CASRPPGPGNQPQHF. In nucleotides, the CDR3 is TGTGCCAGCAGGCCTCCCGGTCCTGGCAATCAGCCCCAGCATTTT.

This chain joins TRBV10-3 and TRBJ2-1, with 10 bases that match TRBD2. Trimming cost V 2 bases and J 3 bases; bases outside gene matches: 4. CDR3 length equals 16 residues. CDR1 is ENHRY and CDR2 is SYGVKD in the germline V gene. The CDR3 spells CAISEKGLANYNEQFF. As DNA, the CDR3 is TGTGCCATCAGTGAGAAGGGACTAGCGAACTACAATGAGCAGTTCTTC.

The chain links TRBV6-5 to TRBJ1-2; maybe TRBD1 (5 bases). Germline loops: CDR1 MNHEY, CDR2 SVGAGI. This CDR3 comprises 15 residues. V lost 1 base and J lost 6, with 15 bases in between. Here the CDR3 DNA reads TGTGCCAGCAGTTACTTCCAGGGAAGAAGGGATGGCTACACCTTC. It codes for CASSYFQGRRDGYTF.

The V call is TRBV10-2, the J call TRBJ1-5, with no clear D. CDR3 size: 16 residues. Trimming removed 0 bases from V and 4 bases from J, with 13 bases in between. Germline V gene data show CDR1 as WSHSY and CDR2 as SAAADI. CDR3 bases: TGCGCCAGCAGTGAGTCTGTGGCCAGGTATAATCAGCCCCAGCATTTT. This encodes CASSESVARYNQPQHF.

The chain is built from TRBV7-9 and TRBJ2-1; 10 positions match TRBD2. The CDR3 runs to 14 residues. Germline V gives CDR1 SEHNR, CDR2 FQNEAQ (reference sequence). With V trimmed by 5 bases and J by 7 bases, 5 bases remained unmatched. This CDR3 reads CASSAGTSENEQFF. The CDR3 DNA sequence: TGTGCCAGCAGCGCTGGGACTAGCGAGAATGAGCAGTTCTTC.

This clone occurred once. The chain is built from TRBV11-1 and TRBJ2-1, with 7 bases identical to TRBD2. Trimming cost V 5 bases and J 0 bases; bases outside gene matches: 4. The V gene's germline CDR1 is SGHAT and CDR2 FQDESV (reference sequence). The CDR3 is made up of 15 amino acids. The DNA for the CDR3 is TGTGCCAGCAGCCCGGGACTACACTCCTACAATGAGCAGTTCTTC. Translated, it gives CASSPGLHSYNEQFF.